One sample yielded the 18 T cell receptor beta chains listed below, sequenced in a study of cytomegalovirus exposure and HLA in healthy donors. PCR employed 60 Vbeta and 13 Jbeta primers. Clones were read by immunoSEQ multiplex PCR, and TCRdb kept only the in-frame ones, dropping some. The table shows roughly 180,000 clones, with under 90% occurring only once. What was sequenced was PBMCs. These receptors were taken from a man younger than 30 in good health and CMV-seronegative.

The chain joins TRBV13 to TRBJ1-1; D possibly corresponds to TRBD1 (6 bases). The CDR3 covers 16 residues. CDR1 and CDR2 (germline): PRHDT, FYEKMQ (reference sequence). The V end lost 5 bases, the J end lost 2 bases, and 18 bases lay between the germline ends. In nucleotides, the CDR3 is TGTGCCAGCAGCCATAGGGGGTGGGACCCTAACACTGAAGCTTTCTTT. Its protein product is CASSHRGWDPNTEAFF.

The chain has TRBV19 and TRBJ1-2; 7 bases agree with TRBD1. Trimming at V came to 5 bases and at J to 2 bases, leaving 8 bases not matched to a gene. Germline-derived CDR1 and CDR2 are LNHDA and SQIVND (reference sequence). CDR3 length equals 15 residues. The CDR3 DNA sequence: TGTGCCAGTAGTCACCGGGACAGCCCCAACTATGGCTACACCTTC. This gives the protein CASSHRDSPNYGYTF.

The chain recombines TRBV6-5 with TRBJ2-7; TRBD1 matches 9 bases. Germline loops: CDR1 MNHEY, CDR2 SVGAGI. The trim removed 5 bases at V and 1 base at J, leaving 0 bases unmatched. The CDR3 is 13 residues long. The DNA of the CDR3 is TGTGCCAGCAGTGGGACAGGGTCCTACGAGCAGTACTTC. As protein: CASSGTGSYEQYF.

J is TRBJ2-2 and V is TRBV28, with TRBD1 identical over 10 bases. The germline gives CDR1 MDHEN, CDR2 SYDVKM. The J segment lost 10 bases and the V segment lost 6 bases, leaving 5 bases of the junction unmatched. The CDR3 extends over 13 amino acids. This CDR3 reads CASRGQGRMELFF. The CDR3 nucleotides are TGTGCCAGCAGGGGACAGGGGAGAATGGAGCTGTTTTTT.

This clone is a singleton in its sample. This chain uses TRBV28 with TRBJ1-2; 8 positions agree with TRBD1. In germline, CDR1 is MDHEN, CDR2 SYDVKM. This CDR3 is 16 amino acids long. Trimming cost V 2 bases and J 7 bases; bases outside gene matches: 12. CDR3 in amino acids: CASSLASEYRGSGYTF. DNA for the CDR3: TGTGCCAGCAGTTTAGCCTCCGAGTACAGGGGGTCTGGCTACACCTTC.

This chain joins TRBV7-8 and TRBJ1-1; 7 nucleotides match TRBD1. J lost 0 bases, V lost 2 bases, and 3 bases had no gene match. The CDR3 loop spans 15 amino acids. Germline CDR1 is SGHVS and CDR2 is FQNEAQ. This chain's CDR3 is CASSLLGTVNTEAFF. The CDR3 DNA is TGTGCCAGCAGCTTACTCGGGACAGTGAACACTGAAGCTTTCTTT.

This clone was counted only a few times. CDR3 sequence (DNA): TGTGCCAGCAGGATGACAGGGGGCCTCTACACCTTC. It encodes CASRMTGGLYTF. This chain connects TRBV6-4 to TRBJ1-2, with 10 bases lining up with TRBD1. Germline values: CDR1 MRHNA, CDR2 SNTAGT. With 6 bases clipped from V and 10 bases from J, the junction kept 5 bases outside the gene matches. This CDR3 contains 12 residues.

V gene TRBV10-3 combines with J gene TRBJ2-3, with D uncertain. CDR3 length: 17 residues. V was trimmed by 2 bases and J by 3 bases, leaving 18 bases between them. The germline CDR1 and CDR2 sequences are ENHRY and SYGVKD. In nucleotides, the CDR3 is TGTGCCATCAGTGAGATTGGTGGCGGTCGCGAAACAGATACGCAGTATTTT. Amino acid sequence: CAISEIGGGRETDTQYF.

The chain uses TRBV18 and TRBJ1-5; D is uncertain. CDR3 length: 15 residues. Germline V gives CDR1 KGHSH, CDR2 LQKENI. V was trimmed by 2 bases and J by 2 bases, leaving 10 bases between them. CDR3 nucleotide sequence: TGTGCCAGCTCACCAGAAAGAGTTCGCAATCAGCCCCAGCATTTT. It translates to CASSPERVRNQPQHF.

Written as DNA, the CDR3 is TGTGCCAGCACCCAGTCGGGACTCGCCTACGAGCAGTACTTC. Translation gives CASTQSGLAYEQYF. The chain employs TRBV28 and TRBJ2-7, with a possible D match to TRBD2 (6 bases). The germline CDR1 and CDR2 sequences are MDHEN and SYDVKM. The ends were cut back, 7 bases at V and 2 bases at J, with 15 bases in the middle. CDR3 size: 14 residues.

The table lists this clone with a count of one. The V call is TRBV7-3, the J call TRBJ2-2; a weak D match, TRBD2 (6 bases). Trimming left V 5 bases short and J 0 bases short, with 13 bases between. Germline CDR1 and CDR2: SGHTA and FQGTGA. The CDR3 is 16 amino acids. CDR3 protein: CASSVRRASNTGELFF. CDR3 in DNA: TGTGCCAGCAGCGTTAGGAGGGCCTCGAACACCGGGGAGCTGTTTTTT.

The V call is TRBV5-4, the J call TRBJ1-6; a weak D match, TRBD1 (5 bases). V was pared by 4 bases and J by 9 bases, with 14 bases between. The germline V gene encodes CDR1 SGHNT and CDR2 YYREEE (reference sequence). The CDR3 spans 14 residues. CDR3 nucleotides: TGTGCCAGCAGCCGTCAGGTGGGGGGTTCACCCCTCCACTTT. This translates into CASSRQVGGSPLHF.

The chain uses TRBV6-5 and TRBJ2-2, with 9 bases fitting TRBD2. Germline V lookup: CDR1 MNHEY, CDR2 SVGAGI. The CDR3 has 15 amino acids. V was pared by 6 bases and J by 0 bases, with 2 bases of the junction left unmatched. CDR3 region: CASRIAGANTGELFF. The CDR3 DNA reads TGTGCCAGCAGAATAGCGGGAGCGAACACCGGGGAGCTGTTTTTT.

The count of this clone is one. The CDR3 nucleotides are TGCAGCGTAGCCGGGACTGACGTAGCTAACTATGGCTACACCTTC. It is translated as CSVAGTDVANYGYTF. This chain uses TRBV29-1 with TRBJ1-2, with D perhaps TRBD1 (5 bases). V lost 6 bases and J lost 0, with 17 bases in between. Germline values: CDR1 SQVTM, CDR2 ANQGSEA. The CDR3 is 15 residues long. The full variable domain, completed using reference TRBV29-1 and TRBJ1-2, is SAVISQKPSRDICQRGTSLTIQCQVDSQVTMMFWYRQQPGQSLTLIATANQGSEATYESGFVIDKFPISRPNLTFSTLTVSNMSPEDSSIYLCSVAGTDVANYGYTFGSGTRLTVV.

The V and J genes are TRBV5-1 and TRBJ2-1; 9 nucleotides line up with TRBD2. The CDR3 loop spans 18 amino acids. Germline V gene lookup returns CDR1 SGHRS and CDR2 YFSETQ. J was trimmed by 4 bases and V by 4 bases; bases with no gene match: 15. The CDR3 coding sequence is TGCGCCAGCAGCCCCAACGAAGGTAGCGGGAGAGAATACAATGAGCAGTTCTTC. It specifies CASSPNEGSGREYNEQFF.

The chain employs TRBV5-8 and TRBJ2-3; perhaps TRBD2 as D (6 bases). CDR3 length: 16 amino acids. Between the trimmed V and J ends, which lost 0 bases and 0 bases, there was a span of 11 bases. The V gene's germline CDR1 is SGHTS and CDR2 YDEGEE. The CDR3 coding sequence is TGTGCCAGCAGCTTGGTATTAGCGGCTAGCACAGATACGCAGTATTTT. This gives the protein CASSLVLAASTDTQYF. Together with reference TRBV5-8 and TRBJ2-3, the CDR3 gives the full variable domain: EAGVTQSPTHLIKTRGQQATLRCSPISGHTSVYWYQQALGLGLQFLLWYDEGEERNRGNFPPRFSGRQFPNYSSELNVNALELEDSALYLCASSLVLAASTDTQYFGPGTRLTVL.

This chain joins TRBV19 and TRBJ1-2, with 7 positions matching TRBD1. Germline V gene lookup returns CDR1 LNHDA and CDR2 SQIVND (reference sequence). V dropped 7 bases and J dropped 4; count of bases not matched to a gene: 6. The CDR3 length is 13 residues. In DNA, the CDR3 is TGTGCCAGTAAAGAACAGGGGATCTATGGCTACACCTTC. Amino acids: CASKEQGIYGYTF.

With regard to this clone: One end of the junction is discordant with germline, which a read error may explain. The chain recombines TRBV19 with TRBJ1-6, with TRBD1 matching 8 bases. The CDR3 runs to 15 residues. From germline, CDR1 is LNHDA and CDR2 SQIVND (reference sequence). Written as DNA, the CDR3 is TGTGCCAGTAGTCCGACAGGGGCGGGAAATTCACCCCCCCACTTT. Its protein product is CASSPTGAGNSPPHF. Drawing the rest from reference TRBV19 and TRBJ1-6, the complete variable domain is DGGITQSPKYLFRKEGQNVTLSCEQNLNHDAMYWYRQDPGQGLRLIYYSQIVNDFQKGDIAEGYSVSREKKESFPLTVTSAQKNPTAFYLCASSPTGAGNSPPHFGNGTRLTVT.